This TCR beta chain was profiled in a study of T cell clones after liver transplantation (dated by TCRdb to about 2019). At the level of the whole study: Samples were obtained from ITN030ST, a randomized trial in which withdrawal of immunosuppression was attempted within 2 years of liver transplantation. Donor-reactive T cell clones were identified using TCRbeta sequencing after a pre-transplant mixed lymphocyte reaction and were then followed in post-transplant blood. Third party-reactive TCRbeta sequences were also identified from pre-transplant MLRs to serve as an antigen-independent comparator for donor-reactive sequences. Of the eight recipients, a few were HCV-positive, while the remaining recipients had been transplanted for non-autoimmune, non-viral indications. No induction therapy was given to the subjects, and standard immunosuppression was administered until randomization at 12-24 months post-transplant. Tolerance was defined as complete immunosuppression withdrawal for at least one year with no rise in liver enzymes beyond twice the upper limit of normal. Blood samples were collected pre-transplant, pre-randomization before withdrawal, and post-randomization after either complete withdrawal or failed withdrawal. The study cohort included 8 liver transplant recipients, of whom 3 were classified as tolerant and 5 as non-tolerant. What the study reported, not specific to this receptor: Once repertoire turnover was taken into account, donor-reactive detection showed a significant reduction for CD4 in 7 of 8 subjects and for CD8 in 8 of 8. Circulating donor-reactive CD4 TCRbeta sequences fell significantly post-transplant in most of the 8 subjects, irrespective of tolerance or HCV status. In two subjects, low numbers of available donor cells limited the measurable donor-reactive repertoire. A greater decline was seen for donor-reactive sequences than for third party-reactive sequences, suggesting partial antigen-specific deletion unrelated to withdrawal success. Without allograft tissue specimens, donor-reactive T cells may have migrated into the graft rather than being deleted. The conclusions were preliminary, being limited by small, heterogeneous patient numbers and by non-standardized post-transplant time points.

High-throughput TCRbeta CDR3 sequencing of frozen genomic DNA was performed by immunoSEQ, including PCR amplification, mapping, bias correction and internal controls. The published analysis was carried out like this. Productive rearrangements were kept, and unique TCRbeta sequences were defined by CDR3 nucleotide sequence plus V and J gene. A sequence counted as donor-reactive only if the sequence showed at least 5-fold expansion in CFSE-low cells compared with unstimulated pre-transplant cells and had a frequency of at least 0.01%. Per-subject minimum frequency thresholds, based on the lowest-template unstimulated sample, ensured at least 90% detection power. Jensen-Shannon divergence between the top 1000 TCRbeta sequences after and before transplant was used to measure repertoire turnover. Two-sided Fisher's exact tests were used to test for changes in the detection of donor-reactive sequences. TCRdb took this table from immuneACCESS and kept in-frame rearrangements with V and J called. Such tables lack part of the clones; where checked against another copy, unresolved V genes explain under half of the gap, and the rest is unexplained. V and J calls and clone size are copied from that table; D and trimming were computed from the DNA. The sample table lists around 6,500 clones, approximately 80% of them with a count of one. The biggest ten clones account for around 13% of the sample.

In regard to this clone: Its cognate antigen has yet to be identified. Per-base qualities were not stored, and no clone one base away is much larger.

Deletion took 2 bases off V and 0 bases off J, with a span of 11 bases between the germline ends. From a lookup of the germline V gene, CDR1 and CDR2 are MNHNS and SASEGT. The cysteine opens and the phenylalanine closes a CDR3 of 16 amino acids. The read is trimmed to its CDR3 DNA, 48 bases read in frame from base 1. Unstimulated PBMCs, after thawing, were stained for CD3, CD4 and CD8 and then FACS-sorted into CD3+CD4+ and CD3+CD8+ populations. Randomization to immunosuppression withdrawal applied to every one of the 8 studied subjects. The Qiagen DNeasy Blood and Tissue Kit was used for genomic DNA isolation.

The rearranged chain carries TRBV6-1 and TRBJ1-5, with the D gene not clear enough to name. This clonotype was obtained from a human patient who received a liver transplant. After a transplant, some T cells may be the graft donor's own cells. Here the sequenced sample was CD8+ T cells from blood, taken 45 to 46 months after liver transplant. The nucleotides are TGTGCCAGCAGTGAACACATAGGGTATAGCAATCAGCCCCAGCATTTT. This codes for CASSEHIGYSNQPQHF.